These 29 T cell receptor beta chains were sequenced from one sample in a study of blood T cell repertoires in COVID-19. Repertoires were generated with immunoSEQ multiplex PCR, while TCRdb's copy carries only in-frame clones and drops some. This sample has some 71,000 clones, with more than 80% found just once. Sequencing was done on a sample of peripheral blood. The receptors come from a man aged 25 to 40 with acute or convalescent COVID-19.

The rearrangement joins TRBV5-1 to TRBJ2-1; TRBD1 agrees at 9 bases. The germline CDR1 and CDR2 sequences are SGHRS and YFSETQ. The CDR3 is 15 amino acids. Losses at the gene ends were 3 bases for V and 6 bases for J; bases not matched to a gene: 7. CDR3 nucleotide sequence: TGCGCCAGCAGCTGGGGGGACAGGGTCCGCAATGAGCAGTTCTTC. It codes for CASSWGDRVRNEQFF. Full variable domain (remainder filled in from reference TRBV5-1 and TRBJ2-1): KAGVTQTPRYLIKTRGQQVTLSCSPISGHRSVSWYQQTPGQGLQFLFEYFSETQRNKGNFPGRFSGRQFSNSRSEMNVSTLELGDSALYLCASSWGDRVRNEQFFGPGTRLTVL.

The V call is TRBV9, the J call TRBJ1-3; D unclear. V lost 4 bases, J lost 0 bases, and 8 bases lay in between. The CDR3 runs 14 residues. Germline V gene sequence: CDR1 SGDLS, CDR2 YYNGEE. The CDR3 here is CASSPLSSGNTIYF. CDR3 sequence (DNA): TGTGCCAGCAGCCCCCTAAGCTCTGGAAACACCATATATTTT.

This chain joins TRBV6-5 and TRBJ1-4; possible D gene TRBD1, 6 bases. The CDR3 contains 14 residues. V lost 10 bases, J lost 1 base, and 13 bases lay in between. Germline V gene lookup returns CDR1 MNHEY and CDR2 SVGAGI. The CDR3 sequence is CATQGGLTNEKLFF. The CDR3 region has the DNA TGTGCCACCCAAGGGGGTCTAACTAATGAAAAACTGTTTTTT.

In its sample, this clone was seen a few times. The chain uses TRBV7-9 and TRBJ2-1; 10 nucleotides line up with TRBD1. The germline V gene encodes CDR1 SEHNR and CDR2 FQNEAQ (reference sequence). V shed 6 bases, J shed 3 bases, and the junction held 5 bases outside the gene matches. This CDR3 region has 15 residues. CDR3 residues: CASSLGQGLYNEQFF. CDR3 in DNA: TGTGCCAGCAGTTTGGGACAGGGGCTCTACAATGAGCAGTTCTTC.

The CDR3 nucleotides are TGCGCCAGCAGCCCCCCGACAGGGCTAACTGAAGCTTTCTTT. Protein: CASSPPTGLTEAFF. The rearrangement joins TRBV4-1 to TRBJ1-1; 7 bases fit TRBD1. V was pared by 4 bases and J by 5 bases, with 7 bases of the junction left unmatched. Germline CDR1 MGHRA, CDR2 YSYEKL. The CDR3 contains 14 residues.

V and J are TRBV30 and TRBJ1-3, with 8 bases matching TRBD1. V dropped 3 bases and J dropped 0; count of bases not matched to a gene: 4. The CDR3 extends over 15 amino acids. Germline values: CDR1 GTSNPN, CDR2 SVGIG (reference sequence). CDR3 sequence reads: CAWRTGAYSGNTIYF. The CDR3 coding sequence is TGTGCCTGGAGGACAGGGGCGTACTCTGGAAACACCATATATTTT.

The chain links TRBV18 to TRBJ1-4; D gene uncertain. CDR1 is KGHSH, CDR2 LQKENI, per germline. V gave up 8 bases and J gave up 5 bases, with 12 bases separating them. The CDR3 has 13 residues. The CDR3 sequence: CASAGGENEKLFF. For the CDR3, the DNA is TGTGCCAGCGCTGGCGGAGAGAATGAAAAACTGTTTTTT.

The rearrangement joins TRBV30 to TRBJ2-1; 15 bases agree with TRBD2. Germline loops: CDR1 GTSNPN, CDR2 SVGIG (reference sequence). The CDR3 is 19 amino acids. Trimming cost V 2 bases and J 7 bases; bases outside gene matches: 15. The CDR3 nucleotides are TGTGCCTGGAGTCCATGGACTAGCGGGGGGGAACCGGCGGGGAATGAGCAGTTCTTC. Amino acids: CAWSPWTSGGEPAGNEQFF.

Only a few counts were recorded for this clone. The chain is built from TRBV20-1 and TRBJ1-2; D might be TRBD1 (6 bases). V shed 3 bases and J shed 7 bases, with 21 bases lying between them. The germline CDR1 and CDR2 sequences are DFQATT and SNEGSKA (reference sequence). The CDR3 spans 15 residues. The CDR3 nucleotides read TGCAGTGCTAGTGTGGACAGTAGTTCCGTTGGTGGCTACACCTTC. Translated: CSASVDSSSVGGYTF.

This clone occurred once. The rearrangement links TRBV30 to TRBJ1-2, with D unclear. Germline-derived CDR1 and CDR2 are GTSNPN and SVGIG (reference sequence). The CDR3 is 20 residues long. V gave up 0 bases and J gave up 8 bases, with 34 bases separating them. CDR3 sequence reads: CAWSVFRGDIFSDADGGYTF. CDR3 coding DNA: TGTGCCTGGAGTGTTTTTCGCGGCGATATATTCAGTGATGCGGATGGAGGCTACACCTTC. The full variable domain, with the rest looked up from reference TRBV30 and TRBJ1-2, is SQTIHQWPATLVQPVGSPLSLECTVEGTSNPNLYWYRQAAGRGLQLLFYSVGIGQISSEVPQNLSASRPQDRQFILSSKKLLLSDSGFYLCAWSVFRGDIFSDADGGYTFGSGTRLTVV.

The chain links TRBV25-1 to TRBJ2-1; 9 bases fit TRBD1. This CDR3 is built from 12 residues. The V segment lost 4 bases and the J segment 12 bases; nucleotides outside the gene matches: 4. CDR1 is MGHDK, CDR2 SYGVNS, per germline. CDR3 DNA sequence: TGTGCCAGCAGTGCACGACAGGGGGGGCAGTTCTTC. This encodes CASSARQGGQFF. Drawing the rest from reference TRBV25-1 and TRBJ2-1, the complete variable domain is EADIYQTPRYLVIGTGKKITLECSQTMGHDKMYWYQQDPGMELHLIHYSYGVNSTEKGDLSSESTVSRIRTEHFPLTLESARPSHTSQYLCASSARQGGQFFGPGTRLTVL.

This clone turned up a few times. The rearrangement links TRBV27 to TRBJ2-1; D gene uncertain. Trimming took 6 bases from V and 1 from J, leaving 13 bases between them. CDR1 is MNHEY and CDR2 is SMNVEV in the germline V gene (reference sequence). This CDR3 is 15 amino acids long. CDR3 residues: CASSSTPGSYNEQFF. The CDR3 coding sequence is TGTGCCAGCAGCTCTACCCCCGGGTCCTACAATGAGCAGTTCTTC.

The chain is built from TRBV3-1 (or the pseudogene TRBV3-2) and TRBJ1-2; weak D call: TRBD1 (6 bases). With 0 bases removed from V and 6 bases from J, the gap between germline ends came to 20 bases. The CDR3 spans 17 residues. Per germline, CDR1 LGHDT and CDR2 YNNKEL (reference sequence). DNA of the CDR3: TGTGCCAGCAGCCAAGATGGCCAGTCGTGGGGGCGGGATGGCTACACCTTC. Translation: CASSQDGQSWGRDGYTF.

The V and J genes are TRBV28 and TRBJ1-6; D unresolved. The CDR3 is 13 residues long. Germline CDR1 reads MDHEN; CDR2 reads SYDVKM. The V end was cut by 5 bases, the J end by 9 bases, with 11 bases between. CDR3 amino acids: CASSADSISPLHF. In DNA form, the CDR3 reads TGTGCCAGCAGTGCGGATAGTATTTCACCCCTCCACTTT. Filled out from reference TRBV28 and TRBJ1-6, the complete variable domain reads DVKVTQSSRYLVKRTGEKVFLECVQDMDHENMFWYRQDPGLGLRLIYFSYDVKMKEKGDIPEGYSVSREKKERFSLILESASTNQTSMYLCASSADSISPLHFGNGTRLTVT.

Turning to this clone: Mismatch with germline at one junction end may stem from a read error. The chain has TRBV7-6 and TRBJ2-2; TRBD2 might be the D (5 bases). In germline, CDR1 is SGHVS, CDR2 FNYEAQ. This CDR3 region has 16 residues. CDR3: CASSPKRQHTTGEPFF. The CDR3 region has the DNA TGTGCCAGCAGCCCGAAGAGGCAACATACCACCGGGGAGCCGTTTTTT.

The chain employs TRBV5-4 and TRBJ1-1; TRBD1 aligns across 9 bases. The CDR3 has 13 residues. Trimming at V came to 4 bases and at J to 10 bases, leaving 8 bases not matched to a gene. CDR1 and CDR2 from the germline V gene are SGHNT and YYREEE (reference sequence). The CDR3 region has the DNA TGTGCCAGCAGCCCCGGACAGGGGAGAGGAGCTTTCTTT. Translated: CASSPGQGRGAFF.

The chain carries TRBV10-3 and TRBJ2-4, with a possible D match to TRBD2 (5 bases). This CDR3 contains 14 residues. Germline CDR1 and CDR2: ENHRY and SYGVKD. V lost 10 bases to trimming and J lost 0 bases, with 13 bases between them. The CDR3 region is CASSFGGAKNIQYF. The CDR3 coding sequence is TGTGCCAGCTCCTTCGGAGGAGCCAAAAACATTCAGTACTTC.

The chain links TRBV2 to TRBJ1-1; D is unresolved. The CDR3 spans 11 residues. Trimming took 2 bases from V and 6 from J, leaving 4 bases between them. Germline loops: CDR1 SNHLY, CDR2 FYNNEI. CDR3 residues: CASSERAEAFF. Here the CDR3 DNA reads TGTGCCAGCAGTGAACGAGCTGAAGCTTTCTTT.

The chain is built from TRBV7-9 and TRBJ1-2; possibly TRBD1 for D (5 bases). Trimming took off 4 bases at V and 0 bases at J, with 15 bases between the two ends. The germline gives CDR1 SEHNR, CDR2 FQNEAQ (reference sequence). This CDR3 comprises 16 residues. In DNA form, the CDR3 reads TGTGCCAGCAGCTCCCCCCAGCAGGGCGCTAACTATGGCTACACCTTC. This sequence encodes CASSSPQQGANYGYTF.

The chain uses TRBV19 and TRBJ1-2; D is unclear. The germline V and J ends were trimmed by 6 bases and 5 bases, with 13 bases remaining between them. The CDR3 sequence is 13 residues long. The germline gives CDR1 LNHDA, CDR2 SQIVND (reference sequence). For the CDR3, the DNA is TGTGCCAGTAGCGCCGGGTTCGGGTATGGCTACACCTTC. It specifies CASSAGFGYGYTF.

The genes are TRBV6-2 or TRBV6-3 and TRBJ2-3; D might be TRBD2 (6 bases). The germline V and J ends were trimmed by 6 bases and 2 bases, with 21 bases remaining between them. The CDR3 is made up of 17 amino acids. Germline loops: CDR1 MNHEY, CDR2 SVGEGT. CDR3 in amino acids: CASSSRDSLGYTDTQYF. Written as DNA, the CDR3 is TGTGCCAGCAGCTCCCGGGACTCCCTCGGATACACAGATACGCAGTATTTT.

The gene calls are TRBV7-2 and TRBJ1-1; 7 positions match TRBD1. Per the germline V gene, CDR1 is SGHTA and CDR2 is FQGNSA. CDR3 length: 13 residues. Losses at the gene ends were 5 bases for V and 5 bases for J; bases not matched to a gene: 5. The CDR3 bases are TGTGCCAGCAGCCGCACAGGGGTGACTGAAGCTTTCTTT. Translated, it gives CASSRTGVTEAFF.

This clone was seen only a few times. The chain carries TRBV2 and TRBJ2-7; TRBD1 matches 9 bases. The germline V gene encodes CDR1 SNHLY and CDR2 FYNNEI. Trimming took 6 bases from V and 6 from J; bases not matched to a gene: 9. The CDR3 extends over 14 amino acids. CDR3 protein: CASRDRGGASEQYV. CDR3 DNA: TGTGCCAGCAGAGACAGGGGGGGAGCGAGCGAGCAGTACGTC.

This clone was picked up one time. This sequence joins TRBV12-3 or TRBV12-4 and TRBJ1-1; D possibly corresponds to TRBD1 (6 bases). The length of the CDR3 is 13 residues. V was pared by 5 bases and J by 5 bases, with 12 bases between. The CDR3 is CASSPYRVTEAFF. The CDR3 DNA reads TGTGCCAGCAGTCCCTACAGGGTTACTGAAGCTTTCTTT.

This clone is medium-sized within its sample. The rearrangement links TRBV27 to TRBJ2-5; perhaps TRBD1 as D (6 bases). The V and J ends lost 3 bases and 3 bases respectively, with 17 bases between them. CDR1 and CDR2 (germline): MNHEY, SMNVEV (reference sequence). The CDR3 runs to 16 residues. CDR3 amino acids: CASSLFGGFGEETQYF. The DNA of the CDR3 is TGTGCCAGCAGTTTGTTTGGGGGCTTTGGGGAAGAGACCCAGTACTTC.

The chain employs TRBV30 and TRBJ1-6, with 8 bases fitting TRBD1. The V and J ends lost 2 bases and 7 bases, in that order; junction bases with no gene match: 10. The CDR3 consists of 16 residues. Germline assignment: CDR1 GTSNPN and CDR2 SVGIG (reference sequence). The CDR3 DNA follows: TGTGCCTGGAGTCGTGACAGGGGCCCGGGGAATTCACCCCTCCACTTT. It specifies CAWSRDRGPGNSPLHF.

This clone was detected once. This chain links TRBV19 with TRBJ1-2; D may be TRBD1 (5 bases). The CDR3 is 17 amino acids. The V end was cut by 4 bases, the J end by 3 bases, with 21 bases between. CDR1 is LNHDA, CDR2 SQIVND, per germline (reference sequence). DNA for the CDR3: TGTGCCAGTAGTAATGTCGGGCGCGGGGGAGGTGACTATGGCTACACCTTC. Protein product: CASSNVGRGGGDYGYTF.

The CDR3, as DNA: TGCAGTGCCAGTCCCATTCGGAATGAGCAGTTCTTC. It yields the protein CSASPIRNEQFF. J is TRBJ2-1 and V is TRBV20-1; D call uncertain. With 6 bases removed from V and 7 bases from J, the gap between germline ends came to 13 bases. Germline CDR1 is DFQATT and CDR2 is SNEGSKA (reference sequence). This CDR3 has 12 amino acids.

The chain employs TRBV2 and TRBJ1-1; 7 bases agree with TRBD1. The trim removed 6 bases at V and 1 base at J, leaving 5 bases unmatched. This CDR3 is 14 amino acids long. Germline CDR1 SNHLY, CDR2 FYNNEI. The CDR3 loop reads CASRGRTGNTEAFF. CDR3 DNA: TGTGCCAGCAGGGGAAGGACAGGGAACACTGAAGCTTTCTTT. Filled out from reference TRBV2 and TRBJ1-1, the complete variable domain reads EPEVTQTPSHQVTQMGQEVILRCVPISNHLYFYWYRQILGQKVEFLVSFYNNEISEKSEIFDDQFSVERPDGSNFTLKIRSTKLEDSAMYFCASRGRTGNTEAFFGQGTRLTVV.